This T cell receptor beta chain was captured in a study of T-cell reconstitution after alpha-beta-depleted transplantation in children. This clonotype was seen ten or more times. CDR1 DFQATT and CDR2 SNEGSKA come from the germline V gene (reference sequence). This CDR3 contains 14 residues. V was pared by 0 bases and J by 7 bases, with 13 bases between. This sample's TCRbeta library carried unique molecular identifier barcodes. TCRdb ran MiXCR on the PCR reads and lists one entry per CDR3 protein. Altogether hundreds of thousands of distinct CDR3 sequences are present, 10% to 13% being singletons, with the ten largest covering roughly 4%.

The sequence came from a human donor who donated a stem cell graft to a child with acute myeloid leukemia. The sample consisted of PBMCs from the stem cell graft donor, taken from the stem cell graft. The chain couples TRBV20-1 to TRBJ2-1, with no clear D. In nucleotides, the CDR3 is TGCAGTGCTAGAGATGCCCAGGTACAGAATGAGCAGTTCTTC. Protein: CSARDAQVQNEQFF.